Below are 21 T cell receptor beta chains sequenced from a single sample in a study of siplizumab effects on memory and regulatory T cells. The assay was immunoSEQ multiplex PCR, and TCRdb's table has in-frame clones only and misses some. The profile shows around 86,000 clones, roughly 94% of them singletons. The source material was non-Treg CD4+ T cells sorted from blood. The receptors shown here come from a human donor in good health.

The chain links TRBV7-8 to TRBJ1-4; unclear D gene. Germline V gives CDR1 SGHVS, CDR2 FQNEAQ. The CDR3 covers 15 residues. With 1 base removed from V and 7 bases from J, the gap between germline ends came to 13 bases. The CDR3 is CASSLGIGPPEKLFF. In DNA form, the CDR3 reads TGTGCCAGCAGCTTAGGAATAGGACCTCCTGAAAAACTGTTTTTT.

The gene calls are TRBV7-9 and TRBJ1-5; 9 bases are a match to TRBD1. Germline lookup yields CDR1 SEHNR and CDR2 FQNEAQ (reference sequence). V trimming: 0 bases; J trimming: 9 bases; junction bases outside the gene matches: 9. The CDR3 loop spans 16 amino acids. CDR3 in DNA: TGTGCCAGCAGCTTAGCAAGTGGGACAGGGTTCGGGCCCCAGCATTTT. The encoded protein is CASSLASGTGFGPQHF.

This clone was picked up a small number of times. CDR3 DNA sequence: TGTGCCAGCAGAGGACAGGCTAACTATGGCTACACCTTC. It codes for CASRGQANYGYTF. The J gene is TRBJ1-2, the V gene TRBV6-5; 7 bases are shared with TRBD1. Germline CDR1 is MNHEY and CDR2 is SVGAGI. The trim removed 6 bases at V and 0 bases at J, leaving 1 base unmatched. This CDR3 spans 13 amino acids.

The rearrangement joins TRBV19 to TRBJ1-2; D ambiguous. Per the germline V gene, CDR1 is LNHDA and CDR2 is SQIVND (reference sequence). V was shortened by 5 bases and J by 8 bases, with 12 bases between the two germline ends. CDR3 length: 12 residues. CDR3 DNA: TGTGCCAGTAGTCACAAGCGAGAAGGCTACACCTTC. It encodes CASSHKREGYTF.

This rearrangement joins TRBV5-4 to TRBJ1-2, with 7 positions matching TRBD1. The CDR3 is 12 residues long. V shed 4 bases and J 7 bases; nucleotides not matched to a gene: 4. Germline-derived CDR1 and CDR2 are SGHNT and YYREEE (reference sequence). CDR3 bases: TGTGCCAGCAGCAAGACAGGGAGTGGCTACACCTTC. Translation gives CASSKTGSGYTF.

The V gene is TRBV10-1, the J gene TRBJ2-7, with D unresolved. The length of the CDR3 is 11 residues. Germline CDR1 reads WNHNN; CDR2 reads SYGVQD (reference sequence). Trimming cost V 10 bases and J 11 bases, with 18 bases left between them. In DNA form, the CDR3 reads TGCGCCATCGACCTTACGCAGCTTGAGTACTTC. Residues: CAIDLTQLEYF.

The rearrangement joins TRBV18 to TRBJ2-7; possible D gene TRBD1, 5 bases. The CDR3 consists of 12 residues. The germline V gene encodes CDR1 KGHSH and CDR2 LQKENI. V lost 3 bases and J 3 bases, leaving 6 bases between the germline ends. The CDR3 region is CASSPDSYEQYF. CDR3 coding DNA: TGTGCCAGCTCACCCGACAGCTACGAGCAGTACTTC.

The chain has TRBV7-2 and TRBJ1-1, with 8 bases identical to TRBD1. Germline CDR1 reads SGHTA; CDR2 reads FQGNSA. This CDR3 has 14 amino acids. The V segment lost 1 base and the J segment 8 bases; nucleotides outside the gene matches: 6. The CDR3 DNA reads TGTGCCAGCAGCTTAGTAACGGGGACAGGCGAAGCTTTCTTT. Amino acids: CASSLVTGTGEAFF.

The chain links TRBV5-1 to TRBJ2-7; D assignment may be TRBD1 or TRBD2 (7 bases each). Germline CDR1 reads SGHRS; CDR2 reads YFSETQ. CDR3 size: 16 residues. Trimming took off 1 base at V and 9 bases at J, with 23 bases between the two ends. This CDR3 is CASSLNTGTAGSGQYF. The CDR3 nucleotides read TGCGCCAGCAGCTTGAACACCGGGACAGCGGGGTCGGGGCAGTACTTC. The entire variable domain, with the rest obtained from reference TRBV5-1 and TRBJ2-7, is as follows: KAGVTQTPRYLIKTRGQQVTLSCSPISGHRSVSWYQQTPGQGLQFLFEYFSETQRNKGNFPGRFSGRQFSNSRSEMNVSTLELGDSALYLCASSLNTGTAGSGQYFGPGTRLTVT.

V is TRBV6-1 and J is TRBJ2-5, with 10 nucleotides matching TRBD1. This CDR3 spans 14 amino acids. Germline trimming cut 8 bases from V and 11 bases from J; bases unmatched to any gene: 14. The V gene's germline CDR1 is MNHNS and CDR2 SASEGT. The CDR3 spells CASATGTGDREQYF. The CDR3 DNA reads TGTGCCAGCGCCACCGGGACAGGGGACAGGGAGCAGTACTTC.

This clone was picked up one time. The chain couples TRBV30 to TRBJ2-7; possibly TRBD2 for D (6 bases). CDR1 is GTSNPN, CDR2 SVGIG, per germline (reference sequence). Trimming shortened V by 2 bases and J by 5 bases, and 19 bases separated the two germline ends. CDR3 size: 15 residues. CDR3 in amino acids: CAWSQLGLAVDEQYF. The CDR3 nucleotides read TGTGCCTGGAGTCAACTCGGATTAGCGGTAGACGAGCAGTACTTC.

V is TRBV7-2 and J is TRBJ2-2; TRBD1 matches 9 bases. CDR3 length: 15 residues. CDR1 is SGHTA and CDR2 is FQGNSA in the germline V gene. V lost 5 bases to trimming and J lost 1 base; unmatched junction nucleotides: 2. The CDR3 loop is CASSRTGVNTGELFF. CDR3 DNA sequence: TGTGCCAGCAGCCGGACAGGGGTGAACACCGGGGAGCTGTTTTTT.

This clone has only a few counts. J is TRBJ2-3 and V is TRBV27; D remains ambiguous. The CDR3 sequence is 11 residues long. V gave up 7 bases and J gave up 6 bases, with 8 bases separating them. From germline, CDR1 is MNHEY and CDR2 SMNVEV (reference sequence). This CDR3 is CASTNWDTQYF. The CDR3 nucleotides read TGTGCCAGCACCAATTGGGATACGCAGTATTTT.

The chain uses TRBV20-1 and TRBJ2-5, with D hard to call. The germline gives CDR1 DFQATT, CDR2 SNEGSKA (reference sequence). Trimming took off 3 bases at V and 5 bases at J, with 7 bases between the two ends. The CDR3 covers 11 residues. As DNA, the CDR3 is TGCAGTGCTAGGACGTCCGAGACCCAGTACTTC. Protein product: CSARTSETQYF.

The chain is built from TRBV11-3 and TRBJ2-3, with TRBD2 matching 10 bases. The germline V gene has CDR1 SGHNT and CDR2 YENEEA. The CDR3 runs to 19 residues. Germline trimming cut 5 bases from V and 6 bases from J; bases unmatched to any gene: 20. The CDR3 nucleotides read TGTGCCAGCAGCGCAGGGTTATGGCTAGCGGGAGTCCATCGGGATACGCAGTATTTT. It translates to CASSAGLWLAGVHRDTQYF.

The rearrangement joins TRBV10-3 to TRBJ2-5; TRBD2 matches at 9 bases. Trimming removed 8 bases from V and 2 bases from J; junction bases left unmatched: 3. The CDR3 is made up of 13 amino acids. Looked up from germline, CDR1 is ENHRY and CDR2 is SYGVKD. In nucleotides, the CDR3 is TGTGCCATCGGCCTAGCGGGGCAAGAGACCCAGTACTTC. Translated, it gives CAIGLAGQETQYF.

This clone came up once. The V and J genes are TRBV18 and TRBJ2-1, with a tentative D call TRBD2 (6 bases). CDR1 and CDR2 (germline): KGHSH, LQKENI. Trimming took off 0 bases at V and 7 bases at J, with 10 bases between the two ends. The CDR3 spans 14 residues. CDR3 residues: CASSPPPGGNEQFF. The CDR3 DNA sequence: TGTGCCAGCTCACCACCGCCAGGAGGGAATGAGCAGTTCTTC.

The V call is TRBV7-9, the J call TRBJ1-1; 9 nucleotides agree with TRBD1. Germline V gene data show CDR1 as SEHNR and CDR2 as FQNEAQ (reference sequence). This CDR3 contains 14 residues. V shed 5 bases, J shed 5 bases, and the junction held 6 bases outside the gene matches. CDR3 sequence reads: CASSRGTGRTEAFF. CDR3 DNA sequence: TGTGCCAGCAGCCGGGGGACAGGGAGGACTGAAGCTTTCTTT.

The chain uses TRBV7-6 and TRBJ2-3, with TRBD2 matching over 7 bases. Germline V gene data show CDR1 as SGHVS and CDR2 as FNYEAQ. Trimming at V came to 5 bases and at J to 6 bases, leaving 11 bases not matched to a gene. The CDR3 loop spans 15 amino acids. CDR3 in amino acids: CASSKTSPSVDTQYF. As DNA, the CDR3 is TGTGCCAGCAGCAAGACTAGCCCCTCTGTGGATACGCAGTATTTT.

The rearrangement links TRBV7-2 to TRBJ2-3; D is uncertain. The CDR3 sequence is 14 residues long. Germline V gives CDR1 SGHTA, CDR2 FQGNSA. V shed 2 bases and J shed 3 bases, with 9 bases lying between them. The CDR3 reads CASSLRLGTDTQYF. The DNA of the CDR3 is TGTGCCAGCAGCTTACGGCTGGGTACAGATACGCAGTATTTT. Drawing the rest from reference TRBV7-2 and TRBJ2-3, the complete variable domain is GAGVSQSPSNKVTEKGKDVELRCDPISGHTALYWYRQSLGQGLEFLIYFQGNSAPDKSGLPSDRFSAERTGGSVSTLTIQRTQQEDSAVYLCASSLRLGTDTQYFGPGTRLTVL.

The gene calls are TRBV29-1 and TRBJ1-1; D is perhaps TRBD1 (5 bases). V lost 7 bases and J 7 bases, leaving 19 bases between the germline ends. This CDR3 is 13 amino acids long. The germline CDR1 and CDR2 sequences are SQVTM and ANQGSEA. CDR3 amino acids: CSGAPARDGEAFF. CDR3 nucleotides: TGCAGCGGGGCCCCCGCCAGGGACGGTGAAGCTTTCTTT.